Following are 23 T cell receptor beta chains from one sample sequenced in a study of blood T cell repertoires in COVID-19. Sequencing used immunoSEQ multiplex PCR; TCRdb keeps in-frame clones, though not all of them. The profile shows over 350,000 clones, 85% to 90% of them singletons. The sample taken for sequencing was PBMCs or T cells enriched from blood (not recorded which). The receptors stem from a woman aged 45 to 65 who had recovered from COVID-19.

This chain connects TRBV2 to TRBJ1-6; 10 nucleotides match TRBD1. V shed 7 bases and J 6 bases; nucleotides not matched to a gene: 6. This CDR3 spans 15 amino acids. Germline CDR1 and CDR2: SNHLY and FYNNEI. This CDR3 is CASNRGTGVNSPLHF. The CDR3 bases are TGTGCCAGCAATCGCGGGACAGGGGTTAATTCACCCCTCCACTTT.

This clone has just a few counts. The CDR3 DNA sequence: TGCGCCAGCAGCCAAGATAGTGAAGGCGGCCTCTATGGCTACACCTTC. Protein: CASSQDSEGGLYGYTF. V and J are TRBV4-1 and TRBJ1-2; D ambiguous. V was clipped by 0 bases and J by 4 bases, with 15 bases between them. The CDR3 length is 16 residues. Germline loops: CDR1 MGHRA, CDR2 YSYEKL.

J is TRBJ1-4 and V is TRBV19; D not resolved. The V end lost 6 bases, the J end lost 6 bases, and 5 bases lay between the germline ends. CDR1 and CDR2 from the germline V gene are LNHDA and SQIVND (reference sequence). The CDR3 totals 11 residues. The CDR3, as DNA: TGTGCCAGTAGCCCCGATGAAAAACTGTTTTTT. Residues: CASSPDEKLFF.

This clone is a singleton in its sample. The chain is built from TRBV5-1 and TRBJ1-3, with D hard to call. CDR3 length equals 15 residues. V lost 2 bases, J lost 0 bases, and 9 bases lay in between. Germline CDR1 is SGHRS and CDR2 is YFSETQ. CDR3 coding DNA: TGCGCCAGCAGCTTATCAGGCTTCTCTGGAAACACCATATATTTT. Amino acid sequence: CASSLSGFSGNTIYF.

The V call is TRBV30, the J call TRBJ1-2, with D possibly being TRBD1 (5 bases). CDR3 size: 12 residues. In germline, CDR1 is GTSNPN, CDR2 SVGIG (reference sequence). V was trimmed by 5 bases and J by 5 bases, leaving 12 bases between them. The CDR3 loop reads CAWGTSGYGYTF. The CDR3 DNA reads TGTGCCTGGGGGACTTCAGGGTATGGCTACACCTTC.

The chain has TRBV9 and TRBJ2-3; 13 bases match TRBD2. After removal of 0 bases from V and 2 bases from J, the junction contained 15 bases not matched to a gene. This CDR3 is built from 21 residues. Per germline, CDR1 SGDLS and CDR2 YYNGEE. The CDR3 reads CASSVGSRGAGLAGVTDTQYF. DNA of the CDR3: TGTGCCAGCAGCGTAGGCTCACGGGGTGCCGGACTAGCGGGGGTCACAGATACGCAGTATTTT.

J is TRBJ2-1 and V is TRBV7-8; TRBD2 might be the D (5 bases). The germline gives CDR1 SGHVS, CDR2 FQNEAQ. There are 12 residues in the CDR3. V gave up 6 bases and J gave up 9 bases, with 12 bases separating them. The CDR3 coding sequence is TGTGCCAGCAGTCGATACAGCGGTGAGCAGTTCTTC. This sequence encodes CASSRYSGEQFF.

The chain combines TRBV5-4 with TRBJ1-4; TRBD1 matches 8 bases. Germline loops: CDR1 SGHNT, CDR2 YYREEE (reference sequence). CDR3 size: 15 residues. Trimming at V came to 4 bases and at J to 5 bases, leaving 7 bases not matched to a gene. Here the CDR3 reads CASSMDRVTNEKLFF. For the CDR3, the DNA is TGTGCCAGCAGCATGGACAGGGTCACAAATGAAAAACTGTTTTTT. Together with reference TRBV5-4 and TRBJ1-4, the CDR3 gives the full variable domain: ETGVTQSPTHLIKTRGQQVTLRCSSQSGHNTVSWYQQALGQGPQFIFQYYREEENGRGNFPPRFSGLQFPNYSSELNVNALELDDSALYLCASSMDRVTNEKLFFGSGTQLSVL.

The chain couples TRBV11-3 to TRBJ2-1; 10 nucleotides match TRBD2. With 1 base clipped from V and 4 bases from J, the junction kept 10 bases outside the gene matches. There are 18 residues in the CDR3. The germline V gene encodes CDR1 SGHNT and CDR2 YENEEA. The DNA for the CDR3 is TGTGCCAGCAGCTTAGTGTCTAGCGGGGGTTTACAATACAATGAGCAGTTCTTC. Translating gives CASSLVSSGGLQYNEQFF. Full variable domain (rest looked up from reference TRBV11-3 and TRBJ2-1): EAGVVQSPRYKIIEKKQPVAFWCNPISGHNTLYWYLQNLGQGPELLIRYENEEAVDDSQLPKDRFSAERLKGVDSTLKIQPAELGDSAVYLCASSLVSSGGLQYNEQFFGPGTRLTVL.

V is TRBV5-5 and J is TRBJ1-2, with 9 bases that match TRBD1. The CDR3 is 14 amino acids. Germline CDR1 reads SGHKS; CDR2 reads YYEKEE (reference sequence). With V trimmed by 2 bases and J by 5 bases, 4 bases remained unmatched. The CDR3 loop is CASSFFDRGYGYTF. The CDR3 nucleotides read TGTGCCAGCAGCTTTTTCGACAGGGGGTATGGCTACACCTTC.

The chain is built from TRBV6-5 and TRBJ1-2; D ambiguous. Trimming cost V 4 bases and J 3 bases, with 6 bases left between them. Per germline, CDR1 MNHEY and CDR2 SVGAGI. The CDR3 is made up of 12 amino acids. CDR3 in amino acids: CASSSEYYGYTF. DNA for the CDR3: TGTGCCAGCAGTTCAGAATACTATGGCTACACCTTC.

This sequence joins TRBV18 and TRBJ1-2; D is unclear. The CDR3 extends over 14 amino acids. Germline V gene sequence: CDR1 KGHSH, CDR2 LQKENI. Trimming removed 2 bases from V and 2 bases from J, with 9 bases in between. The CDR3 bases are TGTGCCAGCTCACCAAAACAGCTGAACTATGGCTACACCTTC. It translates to CASSPKQLNYGYTF.

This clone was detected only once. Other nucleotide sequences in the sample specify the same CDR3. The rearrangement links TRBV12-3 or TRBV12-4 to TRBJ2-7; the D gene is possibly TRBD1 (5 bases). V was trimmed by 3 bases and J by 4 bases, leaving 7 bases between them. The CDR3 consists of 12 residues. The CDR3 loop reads CASSLSGYEQYF. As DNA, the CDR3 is TGTGCCAGCAGTTTGTCAGGGTACGAGCAGTACTTC.

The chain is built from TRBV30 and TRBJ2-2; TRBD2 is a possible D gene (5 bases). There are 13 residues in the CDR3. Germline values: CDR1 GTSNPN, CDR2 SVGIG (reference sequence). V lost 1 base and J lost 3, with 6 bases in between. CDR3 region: CAWSERDTGELFF. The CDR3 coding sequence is TGTGCCTGGAGTGAGAGGGACACCGGGGAGCTGTTTTTT.

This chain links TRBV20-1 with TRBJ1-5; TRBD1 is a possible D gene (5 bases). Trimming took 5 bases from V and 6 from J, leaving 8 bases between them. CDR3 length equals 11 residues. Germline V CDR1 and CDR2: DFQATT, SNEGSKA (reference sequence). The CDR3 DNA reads TGCAGTGCTGGAGGGGCTCAGCCCCAGCATTTT. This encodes CSAGGAQPQHF.

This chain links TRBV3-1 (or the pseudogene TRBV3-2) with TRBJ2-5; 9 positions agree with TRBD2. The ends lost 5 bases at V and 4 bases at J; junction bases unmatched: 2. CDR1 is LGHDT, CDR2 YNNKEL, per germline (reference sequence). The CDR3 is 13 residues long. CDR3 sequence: CASSSRGGETQYF. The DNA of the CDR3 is TGTGCCAGCAGCTCGCGGGGGGGAGAGACCCAGTACTTC.

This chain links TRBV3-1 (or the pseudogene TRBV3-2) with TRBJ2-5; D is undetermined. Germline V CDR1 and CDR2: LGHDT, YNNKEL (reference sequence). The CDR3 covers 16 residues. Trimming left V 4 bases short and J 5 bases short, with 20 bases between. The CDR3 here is CASSPLAADSRETQYF. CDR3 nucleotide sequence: TGTGCCAGCAGCCCCCTGGCGGCTGATTCGCGTGAGACCCAGTACTTC.

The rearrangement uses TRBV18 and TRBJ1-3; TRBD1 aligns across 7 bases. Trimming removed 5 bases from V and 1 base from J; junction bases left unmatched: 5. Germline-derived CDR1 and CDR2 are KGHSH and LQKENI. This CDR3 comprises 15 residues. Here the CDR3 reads CASSETGTSGNTIYF. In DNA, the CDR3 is TGTGCCAGCTCAGAGACAGGGACGTCTGGAAACACCATATATTTT.

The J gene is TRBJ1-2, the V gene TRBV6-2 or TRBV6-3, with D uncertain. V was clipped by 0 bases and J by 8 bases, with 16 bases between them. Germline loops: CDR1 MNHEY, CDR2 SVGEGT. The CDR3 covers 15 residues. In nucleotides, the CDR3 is TGTGCCAGCAGTTACTCGAAGCCACGGGGAGGAGGCTACACCTTC. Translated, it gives CASSYSKPRGGGYTF.

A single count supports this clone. CDR3 sequence reads: CASSSGASGSDTEAFF. CDR3 sequence (DNA): TGCGCCAGCAGCTCAGGGGCATCGGGGAGCGACACTGAAGCTTTCTTT. The chain employs TRBV5-1 and TRBJ1-1; the D gene is possibly TRBD1 (6 bases). The CDR3 covers 16 residues. The germline V and J ends were trimmed by 3 bases and 3 bases, with 18 bases remaining between them. The V gene's germline CDR1 is SGHRS and CDR2 YFSETQ.

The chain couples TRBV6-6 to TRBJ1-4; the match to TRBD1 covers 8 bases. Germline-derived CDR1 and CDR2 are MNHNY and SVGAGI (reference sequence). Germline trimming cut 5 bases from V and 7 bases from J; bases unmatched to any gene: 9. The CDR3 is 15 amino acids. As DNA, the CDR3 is TGTGCCAGCAGTAAAGGGACAGGCCCGACTGAAAAACTGTTTTTT. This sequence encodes CASSKGTGPTEKLFF.

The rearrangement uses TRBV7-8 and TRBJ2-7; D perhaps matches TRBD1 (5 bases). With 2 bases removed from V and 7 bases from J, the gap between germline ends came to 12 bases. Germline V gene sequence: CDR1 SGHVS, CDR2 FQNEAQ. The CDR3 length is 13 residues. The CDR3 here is CASSLRPGLEQYF. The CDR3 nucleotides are TGTGCCAGCAGCTTAAGGCCAGGGCTAGAGCAGTACTTC.

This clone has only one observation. For the CDR3, the DNA is TGTGCCCGTTTCCGGGTAGGCACTGAAGCTTTCTTT. Protein sequence: CARFRVGTEAFF. The V gene is TRBV30, the J gene TRBJ1-1; D gene ambiguous. V was clipped by 8 bases and J by 4 bases, with 14 bases between them. Germline V gene data show CDR1 as GTSNPN and CDR2 as SVGIG (reference sequence). The CDR3 sequence is 12 residues long.